This T cell receptor beta chain was captured in a study of cytomegalovirus exposure and HLA in healthy donors. The study, taken as a whole, reports: The study designated 164 TCR beta chains cytomegalovirus-associated.

This table comes from immunoSEQ multiplex PCR, and its TCRdb copy is limited to in-frame clones, with some not included. This table has about 150,000 clones, around 84% appearing once. The donors were part of the validation cohort of over a hundred subjects. That cohort was separate from the first cohort, which comprised under 700 subjects. A note on this clone: The antigen remains unidentified.

With V trimmed by 7 bases and J by 4 bases, 4 bases remained unmatched. The V gene's germline CDR1 is SQVTM and CDR2 ANQGSEA. This CDR3 contains 12 residues. The chain combines TRBV29-1 with TRBJ2-5; 9 nucleotides match TRBD1. This receptor was identified in a human donor in good health. Sequenced sample: PBMCs. As DNA, the CDR3 is TGCAGCGCCCGGGACAGGGTAGAGACCCAGTACTTC. Protein product: CSARDRVETQYF.